This T cell receptor beta chain emerged from a study of blood T cell repertoires in COVID-19 (TCRdb year 2020). Some background on the complete study: Samples covering the acute and convalescent phases of COVID-19 were provided by collaborators in the United States, Italy and Spain. The repertoires were made available in a free public database intended to serve as a resource for research on the immune response to SARS-CoV-2. The dataset comprised deeply sampled blood TCRbeta repertoires from subjects exposed to, actively infected with, or recovered from COVID-19. Nearly every sample came with metadata listing a de-identified subject ID, COVID-19 status, age in years and sex. The prospective study material was composed of cDNA or gDNA derived from T cells, B-cell-depleted T cells, or PBMCs. Where available, HLA class I and class II types were obtained from metadata supplied by the sample provider rather than from assay-based typing. The samples were drawn from the first 160 participants of the ongoing ImmuneRACE study and from 1,200 or so subjects provided by 6 global collaborators. Study-level results and caveats: Clinical and demographic metadata were provided uncurated, with the amount varying by source and participant.

Participants in the prospective study were aged roughly 18 to 90 years, lived in 20 to 30 United States geographic areas, and enrolled through a virtual design. In the prospective study, cohorts were assigned on the basis of participant-reported clinical history obtained from a screening survey and a study questionnaire. Recovered participants in ImmuneRACE Cohort 3 were defined by two consecutive negative NP/OP PCR tests, clearance by a healthcare professional, or resolution of symptoms. In the prospective study, mobile phlebotomists collected whole blood, serum and a nasopharyngeal or oropharyngeal swab from each participant. Participants in the prospective study had the option to provide additional blood draws and questionnaires over a 2-month period. Before DNA extraction, blood samples from the prospective study were shipped at room temperature or frozen. The CDR3 runs 14 amino acids, cysteine and phenylalanine included. The retained sequence is limited to the CDR3, 42 bases, with the frame set at the first base. V is clipped by 6 bases and J by 3 bases, and the sequence between their germline boundaries is 15 bases long. CDR1 MNHEY and CDR2 SMNVEV are derived from the germline V gene (reference sequence).

Points on this clone: Its antigen remains unidentified. No base quality information exists; no much larger clone differs at one position.

TCRbeta CDR3 regions were amplified from genomic DNA by means of the immunoSEQ Assay, a bias-controlled multiplex PCR. As for the authors' bioinformatics: The number of nucleated cells in each sample was estimated from the amplification of reference gene primers within the assay. Sequence reads were collapsed and filtered to measure the absolute abundance of every unique TCRbeta CDR3 rearrangement. Productive Simpson clonality was computed per sample as the square root of Simpson's diversity index over productive rearrangements. TCRdb took over this immuneACCESS table, retaining in-frame rearrangements with V and J assigned. Such tables are incomplete; in checked studies, under half of the missing clones stem from an unresolved V gene, and the remainder is unexplained. That table supplies the V and J calls and clone size; D and trimming were determined from the DNA. The sample contains roughly 250,000 clones, 90% to 95% of them found a single time. The top ten clones comprise approximately 1.9% of the sample.

In this chain, TRBV27 is recombined with TRBJ2-7; the D gene is perhaps TRBD2, from 6 matching bases. The source is a woman between 18 and 29 years old who had recovered from COVID-19. The sample comprised PBMCs or T cells enriched from blood (not recorded which). CDR3 sequence: CASSPRGGLYEQYF. The nucleotide sequence reads as follows: TGTGCCAGCAGCCCGCGGGGAGGACTCTACGAGCAGTACTTC.